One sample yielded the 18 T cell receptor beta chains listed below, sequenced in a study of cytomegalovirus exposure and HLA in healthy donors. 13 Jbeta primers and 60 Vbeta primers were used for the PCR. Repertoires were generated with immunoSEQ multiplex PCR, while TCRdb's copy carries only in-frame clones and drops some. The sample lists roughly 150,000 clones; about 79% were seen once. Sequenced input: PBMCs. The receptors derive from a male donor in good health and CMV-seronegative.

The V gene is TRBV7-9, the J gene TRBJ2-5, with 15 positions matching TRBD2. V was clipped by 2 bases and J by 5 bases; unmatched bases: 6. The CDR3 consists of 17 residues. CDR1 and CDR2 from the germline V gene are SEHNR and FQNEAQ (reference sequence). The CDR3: CASSLLGLAGGKETQYF. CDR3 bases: TGTGCCAGCAGCTTATTGGGACTAGCGGGAGGAAAGGAGACCCAGTACTTC.

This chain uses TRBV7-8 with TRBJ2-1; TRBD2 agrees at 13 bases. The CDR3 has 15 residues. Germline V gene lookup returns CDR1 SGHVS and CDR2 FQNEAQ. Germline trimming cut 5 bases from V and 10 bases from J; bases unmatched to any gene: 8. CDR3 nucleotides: TGTGCCAGCAGCGCACTTGGGACTAGCGGGGAAGAGCAGTTCTTC. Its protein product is CASSALGTSGEEQFF.

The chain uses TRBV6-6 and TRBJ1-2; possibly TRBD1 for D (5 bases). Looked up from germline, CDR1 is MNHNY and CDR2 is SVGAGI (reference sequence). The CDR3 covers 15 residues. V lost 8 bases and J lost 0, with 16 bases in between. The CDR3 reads CASEPTGAANYGYTF. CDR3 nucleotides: TGTGCCAGCGAACCCACAGGAGCCGCTAACTATGGCTACACCTTC.

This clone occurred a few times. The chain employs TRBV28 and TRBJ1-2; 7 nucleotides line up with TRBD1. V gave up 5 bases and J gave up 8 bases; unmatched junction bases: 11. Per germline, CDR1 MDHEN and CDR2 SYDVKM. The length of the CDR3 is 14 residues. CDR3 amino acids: CASSTGTALGGYTF. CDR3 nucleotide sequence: TGTGCCAGCAGTACCGGGACAGCGCTCGGGGGCTACACCTTC.

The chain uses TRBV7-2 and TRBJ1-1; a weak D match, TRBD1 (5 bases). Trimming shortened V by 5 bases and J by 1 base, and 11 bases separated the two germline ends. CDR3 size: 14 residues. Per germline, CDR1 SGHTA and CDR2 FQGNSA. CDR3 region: CASSPHRRNTEAFF. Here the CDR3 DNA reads TGTGCCAGCAGCCCCCACAGGAGGAACACTGAAGCTTTCTTT.

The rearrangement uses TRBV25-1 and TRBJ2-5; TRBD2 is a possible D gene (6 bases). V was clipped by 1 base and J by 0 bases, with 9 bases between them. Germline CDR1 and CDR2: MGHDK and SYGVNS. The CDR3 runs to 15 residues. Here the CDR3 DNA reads TGTGCCAGCAGTGAATGGCGGGGCAACCAAGAGACCCAGTACTTC. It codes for CASSEWRGNQETQYF.

The CDR3 protein is CASSTQGQGGGYGYTF. Written as DNA, the CDR3 is TGTGCCAGTAGTACTCAGGGACAGGGAGGTGGTTATGGCTACACCTTC. The V call is TRBV19, the J call TRBJ1-2, with 9 bases matching TRBD1. With V trimmed by 4 bases and J by 5 bases, 11 bases remained unmatched. In germline, CDR1 is LNHDA, CDR2 SQIVND (reference sequence). The CDR3 runs 16 residues.

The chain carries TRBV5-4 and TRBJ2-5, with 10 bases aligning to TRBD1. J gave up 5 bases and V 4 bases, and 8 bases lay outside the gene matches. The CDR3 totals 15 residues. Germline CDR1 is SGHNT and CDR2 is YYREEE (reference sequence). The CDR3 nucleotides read TGTGCCAGCAGCATGGGGGACAGGGGCCTGGAGACCCAGTACTTC. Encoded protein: CASSMGDRGLETQYF.

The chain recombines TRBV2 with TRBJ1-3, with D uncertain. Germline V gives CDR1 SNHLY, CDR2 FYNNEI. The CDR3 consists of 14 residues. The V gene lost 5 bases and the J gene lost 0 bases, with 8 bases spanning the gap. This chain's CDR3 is CASSKESSGNTIYF. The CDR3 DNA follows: TGTGCCAGCAGTAAAGAGAGCTCTGGAAACACCATATATTTT.

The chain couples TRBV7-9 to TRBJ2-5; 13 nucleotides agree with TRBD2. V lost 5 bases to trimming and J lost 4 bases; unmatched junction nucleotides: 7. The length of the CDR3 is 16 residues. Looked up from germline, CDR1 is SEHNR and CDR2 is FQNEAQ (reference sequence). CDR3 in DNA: TGTGCCAGCAGCCCTGGGACTAGCGGGGTTCGAGAGACCCAGTACTTC. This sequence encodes CASSPGTSGVRETQYF.

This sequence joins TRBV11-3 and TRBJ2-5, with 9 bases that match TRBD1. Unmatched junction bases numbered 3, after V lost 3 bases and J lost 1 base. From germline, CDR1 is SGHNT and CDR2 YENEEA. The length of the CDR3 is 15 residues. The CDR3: CASSFGQGLQETQYF. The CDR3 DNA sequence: TGTGCCAGCAGCTTCGGACAGGGGCTCCAAGAGACCCAGTACTTC.

The CDR3 nucleotides read TGTGCCAGCAGCTTAGAAGTAGGAGGTGAAGCTTTCTTT. Its translation: CASSLEVGGEAFF. V is TRBV7-3 and J is TRBJ1-1; D not resolved. V was trimmed by 2 bases and J by 7 bases, leaving 11 bases between them. Germline V gives CDR1 SGHTA, CDR2 FQGTGA. There are 13 residues in the CDR3.

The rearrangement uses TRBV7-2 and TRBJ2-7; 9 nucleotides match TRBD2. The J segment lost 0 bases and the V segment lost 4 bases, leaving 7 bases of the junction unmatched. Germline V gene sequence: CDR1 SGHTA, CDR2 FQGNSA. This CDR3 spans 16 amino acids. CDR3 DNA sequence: TGTGCCAGCAGCTCCCCAGTAGCGGGAGACTCCTACGAGCAGTACTTC. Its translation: CASSSPVAGDSYEQYF.

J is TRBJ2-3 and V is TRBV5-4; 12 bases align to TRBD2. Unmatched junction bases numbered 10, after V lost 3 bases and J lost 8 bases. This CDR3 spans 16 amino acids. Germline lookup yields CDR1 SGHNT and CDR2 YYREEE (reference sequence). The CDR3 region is CASSSMTSGGGGTQYF. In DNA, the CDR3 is TGTGCCAGCAGCTCAATGACTAGCGGGGGCGGGGGTACGCAGTATTTT.

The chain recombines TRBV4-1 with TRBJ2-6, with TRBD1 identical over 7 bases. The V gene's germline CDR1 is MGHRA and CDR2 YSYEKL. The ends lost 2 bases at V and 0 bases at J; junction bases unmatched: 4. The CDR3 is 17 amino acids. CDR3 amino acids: CASSQRGQISGANVLTF. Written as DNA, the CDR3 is TGCGCCAGCAGCCAACGGGGACAGATCTCTGGGGCCAACGTCCTGACTTTC.

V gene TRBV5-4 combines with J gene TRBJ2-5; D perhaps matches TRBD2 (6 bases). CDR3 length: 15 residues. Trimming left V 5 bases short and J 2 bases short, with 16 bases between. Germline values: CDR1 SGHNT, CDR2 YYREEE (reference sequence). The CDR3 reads CASSSGGSRQETQYF. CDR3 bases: TGTGCCAGCAGTTCAGGAGGGAGTCGGCAAGAGACCCAGTACTTC.

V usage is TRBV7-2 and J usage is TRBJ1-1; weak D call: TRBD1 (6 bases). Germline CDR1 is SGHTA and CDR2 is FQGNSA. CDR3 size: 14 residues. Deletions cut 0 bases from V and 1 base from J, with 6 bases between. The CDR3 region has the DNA TGTGCCAGCAGCTTAGCAGGGGGGAACACTGAAGCTTTCTTT. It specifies CASSLAGGNTEAFF.

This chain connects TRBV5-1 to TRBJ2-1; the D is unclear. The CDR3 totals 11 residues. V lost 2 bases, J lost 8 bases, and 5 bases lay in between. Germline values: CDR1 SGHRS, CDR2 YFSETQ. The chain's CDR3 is CASSLYYEQFF. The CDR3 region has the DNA TGCGCCAGCAGCTTATACTATGAGCAGTTCTTC.